Shown below are 26 T cell receptor beta chains from a single sample sequenced in a study of T cell repertoires in cytomegalovirus infection. TCRdb re-analysed the reads in MiXCR, keeping a single row per CDR3 protein. Here the sample spans a few hundred thousand distinct CDR3 sequences, around a sixth being singletons. Source material: PBMCs. The receptors shown here come from a human donor in good health (CMV status not recorded). Some clones in this sample may be carry-over from other donors' samples.

This clonotype was counted at least ten times. The chain links TRBV7-2 to TRBJ2-3, with 7 bases matching TRBD2. The CDR3 has 12 amino acids. The V segment lost 11 bases and the J segment 1 base; nucleotides outside the gene matches: 3. CDR1 is SGHTA, CDR2 FQGNSA, per germline. DNA for the CDR3: TGTGCCGGGGGGGGGGGCACAGATACGCAGTATTTT. Residues: CAGGGGTDTQYF.

This clonotype appeared once. This chain links TRBV12-3 or TRBV12-4 with TRBJ1-2; perhaps TRBD1 as D (5 bases). CDR3 length equals 14 residues. V lost 1 base, J lost 2 bases, and 8 bases lay in between. CDR3 loop: CASSLGQPNYGYTF. In DNA, the CDR3 is TGTGCCAGCAGTTTAGGACAGCCCAACTATGGCTACACCTTC.

The V and J genes are TRBV7-8 and TRBJ2-7; D might be TRBD2 (6 bases). Trimming shortened V by 4 bases and J by 2 bases, and 18 bases separated the two germline ends. The CDR3 has 16 amino acids. From germline, CDR1 is SGHVS and CDR2 FQNEAQ. The CDR3 nucleotides read TGTGCCAGCAGCTGGGGGTTTGCGGGGAACGCCTACGAGCAGTACTTC. Amino acids: CASSWGFAGNAYEQYF.

V usage is TRBV7-9 and J usage is TRBJ2-1, with 12 nucleotides matching TRBD2. Germline CDR1 SEHNR, CDR2 FQNEAQ (reference sequence). The CDR3 contains 15 residues. Trimming removed 2 bases from V and 12 bases from J; junction bases left unmatched: 8. The CDR3 bases are TGTGCCAGCAGCTTAACAGGTCCACTAGCGGGAGGGCAGTTCTTC. Translation gives CASSLTGPLAGGQFF.

This clonotype showed up many times. V is TRBV7-2 and J is TRBJ2-7, with a possible D match to TRBD1 (5 bases). Trimming took 1 base from V and 4 from J, leaving 14 bases between them. This CDR3 is 15 amino acids long. Germline V gene data show CDR1 as SGHTA and CDR2 as FQGNSA. The CDR3 DNA follows: TGTGCCAGCAGCTTAGGGAGTGGGCAGGGTTACGAGCAGTACTTC. This sequence encodes CASSLGSGQGYEQYF.

This clonotype was detected ten times or more. The V call is TRBV11-2, the J call TRBJ1-3; a weak D match, TRBD1 (5 bases). CDR1 is SGHAT and CDR2 is FQNNGV in the germline V gene. V dropped 5 bases and J dropped 0 bases, with 14 bases sitting between them. The CDR3 is made up of 16 amino acids. The CDR3 is CASSPELGGSGNTIYF. The CDR3, as DNA: TGTGCCAGCAGCCCCGAATTGGGGGGCTCTGGAAACACCATATATTTT.

This clonotype was observed a handful of times. The CDR3 loop reads CASSHRDRVPDTQYF. The CDR3 DNA reads TGTGCCAGCAGCCACCGGGACAGGGTCCCAGATACGCAGTATTTT. The chain recombines TRBV7-9 with TRBJ2-3, with 9 nucleotides matching TRBD1. Losses at the gene ends were 5 bases for V and 4 bases for J; bases not matched to a gene: 7. The length of the CDR3 is 15 residues. The germline CDR1 and CDR2 sequences are SEHNR and FQNEAQ (reference sequence).

The J gene is TRBJ1-5, the V gene TRBV28; 7 bases agree with TRBD1. CDR3 length: 13 amino acids. Germline V gene lookup returns CDR1 MDHEN and CDR2 SYDVKM. J gave up 3 bases and V 10 bases, and 6 bases lay outside the gene matches. The CDR3 region is CAIAGGNNQPQHF. The CDR3 nucleotides are TGTGCCATAGCAGGGGGAAACAATCAGCCCCAGCATTTT.

This clonotype appeared a few times. The CDR3 loop is CASSTRREGATDTQYF. CDR3 nucleotides: TGTGCCAGTAGTACCCGGCGGGAGGGCGCCACAGATACGCAGTATTTT. V and J are TRBV19 and TRBJ2-3, with TRBD2 identical over 9 bases. Germline-derived CDR1 and CDR2 are LNHDA and SQIVND (reference sequence). The CDR3 covers 16 residues. V trimming: 4 bases; J trimming: 2 bases; junction bases outside the gene matches: 7. The full variable domain, completed using reference TRBV19 and TRBJ2-3, is DGGITQSPKYLFRKEGQNVTLSCEQNLNHDAMYWYRQDPGQGLRLIYYSQIVNDFQKGDIAEGYSVSREKKESFPLTVTSAQKNPTAFYLCASSTRREGATDTQYFGPGTRLTVL.

This clonotype was seen many times. The chain joins TRBV4-3 to TRBJ2-1, with D hard to call. V was pared by 0 bases and J by 4 bases, with 7 bases between. The germline CDR1 and CDR2 sequences are LGHNA and YSLEER. CDR3 length equals 14 residues. CDR3 DNA sequence: TGCGCCAGCAGCCAAGATCGTCTGTACAATGAGCAGTTCTTC. Translating gives CASSQDRLYNEQFF.

This clonotype appeared many times. V and J are TRBV6-5 and TRBJ1-2; the match to TRBD1 covers 7 bases. V gave up 4 bases and J gave up 4 bases; unmatched junction bases: 9. CDR3 length equals 15 residues. Per germline, CDR1 MNHEY and CDR2 SVGAGI. CDR3 nucleotide sequence: TGTGCCAGCAGTTCCTTAACGACAGGGACCTATGGCTACACCTTC. Its protein product is CASSSLTTGTYGYTF.

This clonotype was counted ten times or more. V usage is TRBV6-2 or TRBV6-3 and J usage is TRBJ2-1, with 11 bases aligning to TRBD2. V was pared by 6 bases and J by 6 bases, with 10 bases of the junction left unmatched. From germline, CDR1 is MNHEY and CDR2 SVGEGT. The CDR3 length is 16 residues. The chain's CDR3 is CASSLLAGAVANEQFF. In nucleotides, the CDR3 is TGTGCCAGCAGCTTACTAGCGGGAGCCGTTGCCAATGAGCAGTTCTTC.

As regards this clonotype: A clone one base away is much larger, so this may be a read error. This sequence joins TRBV5-6 and TRBJ2-3; D is unresolved. CDR3 length: 14 residues. Germline V CDR1 and CDR2: SGHDT, YYEEEE. With 6 bases removed from V and 0 bases from J, the gap between germline ends came to 11 bases. CDR3 nucleotides: TGTGCCAGCACCCCTAACCCAAGCACAGATACGCAGTATTTT. Its protein is CASTPNPSTDTQYF. Using reference TRBV5-6 and TRBJ2-3 for the parts outside the CDR3, the full variable domain is DAGVTQSPTHLIKTRGQQVTLRCSPKSGHDTVSWYQQALGQGPQFIFQYYEEEERQRGNFPDRFSGHQFPNYSSELNVNALLLGDSALYLCASTPNPSTDTQYFGPGTRLTVL.

This clonotype was counted only a few times. V is TRBV6-2 or TRBV6-3 and J is TRBJ2-3; 11 nucleotides align to TRBD2. This CDR3 has 14 amino acids. Germline values: CDR1 MNHEY, CDR2 SVGEGT. V lost 8 bases to trimming and J lost 5 bases; unmatched junction nucleotides: 6. CDR3 sequence (DNA): TGTGCCAGCGGAGGGACTAGCGGACTAGATACGCAGTATTTT. Translation: CASGGTSGLDTQYF.

In its sample, this clonotype was seen many times. The V gene is TRBV7-2, the J gene TRBJ2-5; no firm D call. Looked up from germline, CDR1 is SGHTA and CDR2 is FQGNSA. The CDR3 extends over 16 amino acids. V lost 4 bases and J 5 bases, leaving 20 bases between the germline ends. The CDR3 sequence is CASSSQAGLYGETQYF. DNA for the CDR3: TGTGCCAGCAGCTCCCAAGCAGGATTGTACGGGGAGACCCAGTACTTC.

The chain links TRBV5-4 to TRBJ2-7, with a tentative D call TRBD2 (6 bases). Trimming took off 0 bases at V and 5 bases at J, with 12 bases between the two ends. Germline CDR1 and CDR2: SGHNT and YYREEE (reference sequence). The length of the CDR3 is 14 residues. CDR3: CASSLGLGRDEQYF. The CDR3 nucleotides are TGTGCCAGCAGCTTGGGACTAGGAAGGGACGAGCAGTACTTC.

This chain links TRBV6-6 with TRBJ1-5; no clear D. There are 13 residues in the CDR3. Per the germline V gene, CDR1 is MNHNY and CDR2 is SVGAGI (reference sequence). V lost 0 bases, J lost 5 bases, and 5 bases lay in between. CDR3 DNA: TGTGCCAGCAGTTACTCATCAGATCAGCCCCAGCATTTT. Protein sequence: CASSYSSDQPQHF.

Ten or more counts support this clonotype. The chain uses TRBV6-1 and TRBJ1-1, with 7 bases matching TRBD1. Germline CDR1 reads MNHNS; CDR2 reads SASEGT. V trimming: 7 bases; J trimming: 5 bases; junction bases outside the gene matches: 13. This CDR3 has 15 residues. The CDR3 DNA reads as TGTGCCAGCAAGAGGGCGACAGGGCTGGGGACTGAAGCTTTCTTT. Translating gives CASKRATGLGTEAFF.

The CDR3 DNA reads as TGTGCCACCAGCAGTCGTGCGGAAAACAATGAGCAGTTCTTC. It specifies CATSSRAENNEQFF. This chain connects TRBV15 to TRBJ2-1; D is ambiguous. Trimming shortened V by 3 bases and J by 5 bases, and 11 bases separated the two germline ends. CDR1 and CDR2 from the germline V gene are LNHNV and YYDKDF (reference sequence). This CDR3 comprises 14 residues.

This clonotype was observed a few times. V is TRBV4-3 and J is TRBJ2-5, with unresolved D. Deletions cut 0 bases from V and 2 bases from J, with 10 bases between. The germline CDR1 and CDR2 sequences are LGHNA and YSLEER. The CDR3 is 15 amino acids. The CDR3 spells CASSQDLRVQETQYF. The CDR3 DNA sequence: TGCGCCAGCAGCCAAGATCTAAGGGTTCAAGAGACCCAGTACTTC.

This clonotype has at least ten counts. This chain uses TRBV7-2 with TRBJ1-5; 7 nucleotides align to TRBD1. Germline V CDR1 and CDR2: SGHTA, FQGNSA. This CDR3 has 16 amino acids. V was clipped by 8 bases and J by 3 bases; unmatched bases: 13. The CDR3: CASGPTGTAYNQPQHF. The CDR3 bases are TGTGCCAGCGGACCCACCGGGACAGCATACAATCAGCCCCAGCATTTT.

This clonotype was seen a handful of times. The chain combines TRBV29-1 with TRBJ1-2; tentative D call: TRBD1 (5 bases). Trimming cost V 7 bases and J 3 bases, with 12 bases left between them. CDR3 length: 12 amino acids. Germline V gene data show CDR1 as SQVTM and CDR2 as ANQGSEA. CDR3 sequence: CSAGELYYGYTF. CDR3 bases: TGCAGCGCGGGGGAGCTATACTATGGCTACACCTTC.

There are a few counts of this clonotype. V and J are TRBV20-1 and TRBJ2-7; 7 nucleotides match TRBD2. Germline V gene sequence: CDR1 DFQATT, CDR2 SNEGSKA (reference sequence). The CDR3 covers 13 residues. J was trimmed by 2 bases and V by 6 bases; bases with no gene match: 7. The CDR3: CSAKGLLTYEQYF. CDR3 nucleotides: TGCAGTGCCAAGGGACTACTGACCTACGAGCAGTACTTC.

In its sample, this clonotype was seen a few times. This rearrangement joins TRBV10-3 to TRBJ2-1, with 9 bases lining up with TRBD2. V gave up 8 bases and J gave up 9 bases; unmatched junction bases: 8. Germline V gene sequence: CDR1 ENHRY, CDR2 SYGVKD. There are 13 residues in the CDR3. The CDR3 DNA follows: TGTGCCATCGGGGTAGCGGGAGAAAGTGAGCAGTTCTTC. Its translation: CAIGVAGESEQFF.

The chain carries TRBV6-6 and TRBJ2-3, with D tentatively TRBD1 (8 bases). CDR3 length: 14 amino acids. The germline gives CDR1 MNHNY, CDR2 SVGAGI (reference sequence). V was clipped by 11 bases and J by 6 bases, with 21 bases between them. In DNA form, the CDR3 reads TGTGCCGGCAAGGGAGGGACAGGAGACGATACGCAGTATTTT. This encodes CAGKGGTGDDTQYF.

This clonotype was counted at least ten times. This chain uses TRBV7-2 with TRBJ2-5, with TRBD2 as a possible D gene (6 bases). Germline loops: CDR1 SGHTA, CDR2 FQGNSA. The germline V and J ends were trimmed by 2 bases and 4 bases, with 11 bases remaining between them. This CDR3 contains 14 residues. The CDR3 DNA reads TGTGCCAGCAGCTTAAAACTAGCTGGAGAGACCCAGTACTTC. This sequence encodes CASSLKLAGETQYF.